This is a list of T cell receptor beta chains from one sample in a study of blood T cells in healthy people across ages. TCRdb re-analysed the 5' RACE reads in MiXCR, keeping a single row per CDR3 protein. The sample contains about 670,000 distinct CDR3 sequences, around 50% of which appear only once. Sequenced sample: blood. These receptors originate from an elderly woman in good health. The CDR3 runs from the conserved cysteine through the conserved F or W. D genes are given only for firm matches. Only part of the rows carry a size: once, few, many, or a class if the clone is expanded.

>TRBD2|-|TRBJ2-5|TRBV29-1
TGCAGCGTTGTTGCTAGCGGGAGTCTGGAGACCCAGTACTTC
CSVVASGSLETQYF
>-|-|TRBJ2-7|TRBV2
TGTGCCTGCAGCGCGAGCAGTGAATCTTACTACGAGCAGTACTTC
CACSASSESYYEQYF
>-|-|TRBJ2-4|TRBV12-3/TRBV12-4
TGTGCCAGCAGTTTCAGTTTCAATAGGGGGCGGAGGGAGCAGTACTTC
CASSFSFNRGRREQYF
>-|-|TRBJ2-7|TRBV6-6
TGTGCCAGCAGCTGCAGTCGGGGTTCCTACGAGCAGTACTTC
CASSCSRGSYEQYF
>-|many|TRBJ2-4|TRBV12-3/TRBV12-4
TGTGCCAGCAGTTTACCTGCGGGATGGGCCAAAAACATTCAGTACTTC
CASSLPAGWAKNIQYF
>TRBD1|-|TRBJ2-7|TRBV12-3/TRBV12-4
TGTGCCAGCACCGACCCGGGTACAGGGGTAGGCTACGAGCAGTACTTC
CASTDPGTGVGYEQYF
>-|-|TRBJ2-7|TRBV5-5
TGTGCCAGCAGCTTGATCAATGGCGCTTCACTCTACGAGCAGTACTTC
CASSLINGASLYEQYF
>-|-|TRBJ2-3|TRBV15
TGTGCCACCAGCAGAGACGTAGATACGCAGTATTTT
CATSRDVDTQYF
>TRBD1|-|TRBJ2-3|TRBV5-1
TGCGCCAGCAGCCAAATGACAGGGGACCCCACAGATACGCAGTATTTT
CASSQMTGDPTDTQYF
>TRBD1|-|TRBJ2-3|TRBV12-3/TRBV12-4
TGTGCCTGCAGCCCGGGACAGGCGACTTCAGATACGCAGTATTTT
CACSPGQATSDTQYF
>-|many|TRBJ2-7|TRBV21-1
TGTGCCAGCAGCAAGGGACCCCCTTACGAGCAGTACTTC
CASSKGPPYEQYF
>-|-|TRBJ2-5|TRBV6-6
TGTGCCAGCAGTTACGGGAGAGGGCAGTACTTC
CASSYGRGQYF
>-|-|TRBJ2-3|TRBV7-9
TGTGCCAGCAGCTTAGACCTCGGGGCCCCAGATACGCAGTATTTT
CASSLDLGAPDTQYF
>-|-|TRBJ2-7|TRBV5-1
TGCGCCAGCAGCTTGGACGGAGCCAGGGGCTACGAGCAGTACTTC
CASSLDGARGYEQYF
>TRBD1|-|TRBJ1-2|TRBV6-6
TGTGCCAGCAGTGACAGGGGGCTTGATGGCTACACCTTC
CASSDRGLDGYTF
>-|-|TRBJ2-1|TRBV7-8
TGTGCCAGCAGCTCTATAAACAACAATGAGCAGTTCTTC
CASSSINNNEQFF
>-|few|TRBJ2-7|TRBV12-3/TRBV12-4
TGTGCCAGCAGTTTAGCAGAGATCAGCTCCTACGAGCAGTACTTC
CASSLAEISSYEQYF
>TRBD2|many|TRBJ2-1|TRBV24-1
TGTGCCACCAGTGATCCGGGCCGGGGGAGGGACAATGAGCAGTTCTTC
CATSDPGRGRDNEQFF
>-|-|TRBJ1-6|TRBV18
TGTGCCAGCTCACCTGGTGGTGGGGATTCACCCCTCCACTTT
CASSPGGGDSPLHF
>-|few|TRBJ1-2|TRBV20-1
TGCAGTGCTAGAGATCTGAGGGCGGGGGACTCTGGCTACACCTTC
CSARDLRAGDSGYTF
>TRBD1|few|TRBJ2-1|TRBV11-3
TGTGCCAGCAGCTCGCGGGGACAGGGGAGGTCTGGGAACAATGAGCAGTTCTTC
CASSSRGQGRSGNNEQFF
>-|-|TRBJ2-3|TRBV24-1
TGTGCCACCAGTCATGCCGGTGGCACAGATACGCAGTATTTT
CATSHAGGTDTQYF
>-|many|TRBJ1-2|TRBV7-2
TGTGCCAGCAGCTTAGGCGGTGTAGCTAACTATGGCTACACCTTC
CASSLGGVANYGYTF
>-|many|TRBJ1-6|TRBV10-3
TGTGCCATCAGGGACGGAGACTATAATTCACCCCTCCACTTT
CAIRDGDYNSPLHF
>-|few|TRBJ2-2|TRBV5-1
TGCGCCAGCAGCTTGGCCGTTGGGGTTCCCGGGGAGCTGTTTTTT
CASSLAVGVPGELFF
>-|many|TRBJ1-2|TRBV6-1
TGTGCCACCCGGGGCCCACCTTGGGACTACACCTTC
CATRGPPWDYTF
>TRBD1|-|TRBJ2-1|TRBV5-1
TGCGCCAGCAGCCCAGGACAGGGGCAGGATGAGCAGTTCTTC
CASSPGQGQDEQFF
>-|many|TRBJ2-5|TRBV6-6
TGTGCCAGCAGTTTGAGGGGGTTCGCAGAGACCCAGTACTTC
CASSLRGFAETQYF
>TRBD1|many|TRBJ1-5|TRBV20-1
TGCAGTGCTAGGCCACAGGGGAACAATCAGCCCCAGCATTTT
CSARPQGNNQPQHF
>-|many|TRBJ2-3|TRBV12-3/TRBV12-4
TGTGCCAGCAGTGGACTGGGAGGCACAGATACGCAGTATTTT
CASSGLGGTDTQYF
>-|-|TRBJ2-3|TRBV7-9
TGTGCCAGCCCACCGGGGCCCAGGGAAGATACGCAGTATTTT
CASPPGPREDTQYF
>-|-|TRBJ1-1|TRBV7-2
TGTGCCAGCAGCTTTCGGGGCCTGAACACTGAAGCTTTCTTT
CASSFRGLNTEAFF
>TRBD1|few|TRBJ1-6|TRBV29-1
TGCAGCGTGTCACAGGGGCCGACGGCACCCCTCCACTTT
CSVSQGPTAPLHF
>-|-|TRBJ1-1|TRBV7-3
TGTGCCAGCAGATTGGACGGTTACACTGAAGCTTTCTTT
CASRLDGYTEAFF
>-|-|TRBJ2-5|TRBV19
TGTGCCAGTAGTGCGGGACCCAGGGGGACCCAGTACTTC
CASSAGPRGTQYF
>TRBD2|many|TRBJ2-5|TRBV5-1
TGCGCCAGCAGCGCCTTCGCAGCGGGAGGGCCCGGGACCCAGTACTTC
CASSAFAAGGPGTQYF
>-|many|TRBJ2-1|TRBV5-1
TGCGCCAGCAGCTTGGACGAGGGAGCCCCCTACAATGAGCAGTTCTTC
CASSLDEGAPYNEQFF
>TRBD1|-|TRBJ2-5|TRBV7-9
TGTGCCAGCAGCCCTCAGGGGGACCTCCAAGAGACCCAGTACTTC
CASSPQGDLQETQYF
>TRBD1|-|TRBJ1-1|TRBV5-1
TGCGCCAGCAGCAACGGACAGGGGTTCACTGAAGCTTTCTTT
CASSNGQGFTEAFF
>-|-|TRBJ2-7|TRBV29-1
TGCAGCGTTGAAGAAAACAGTGAGCCTCCCACCGAGCAGTACTTC
CSVEENSEPPTEQYF